This record concerns one T cell receptor beta chain sequence. TCRdb ran MiXCR on the reads and lists one entry per CDR3 protein. The sample shows about 13,000 distinct CDR3 sequences, 18% of them seen only once. The CDR3 contains 14 residues. Germline lookup yields CDR1 DFQATT and CDR2 SNEGSKA (reference sequence). Unmatched junction bases numbered 6, after V lost 6 bases and J lost 2 bases. The sample originates from a study of liver allograft versus peripheral blood T cells. Study information: Comparative analysis was performed on T cell receptor repertoires from transplanted livers and from recipients' peripheral blood.

The V call is TRBV20-1, the J call TRBJ2-1, with 8 bases that match TRBD2. The source is a human patient who had a liver transplant. A subset of T cells may come from the graft donor. CDR3 bases: TGCAGTGCCACCCCGGGGGGGCCCTACAATGAGCAGTTCTTC. It encodes CSATPGGPYNEQFF.